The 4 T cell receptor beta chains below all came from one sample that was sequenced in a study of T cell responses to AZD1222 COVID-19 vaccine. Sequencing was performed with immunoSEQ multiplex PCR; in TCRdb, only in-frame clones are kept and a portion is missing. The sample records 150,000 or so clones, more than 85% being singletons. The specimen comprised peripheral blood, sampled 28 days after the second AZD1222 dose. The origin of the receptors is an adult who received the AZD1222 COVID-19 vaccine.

The CDR3 sequence: CASSLWSQPQHF. Here the CDR3 DNA reads TGTGCCAGCAGTTTATGGAGTCAGCCCCAGCATTTT. V usage is TRBV28 and J usage is TRBJ1-5; no reliable D call. Germline V lookup: CDR1 MDHEN, CDR2 SYDVKM. Between the trimmed V and J ends, which lost 0 bases and 6 bases, there was a span of 3 bases. The length of the CDR3 is 12 residues.

As DNA, the CDR3 is TGTGCCAGCAGCCGGGACAGGTCGGCTGGAAACACCATATATTTT. Encoded protein: CASSRDRSAGNTIYF. The chain combines TRBV9 with TRBJ1-3; 8 bases fit TRBD1. Trimming removed 4 bases from V and 2 bases from J; junction bases left unmatched: 5. Germline CDR1 and CDR2: SGDLS and YYNGEE. This CDR3 spans 15 amino acids. The whole variable domain, remainder taken from reference TRBV9 and TRBJ1-3, is DSGVTQTPKHLITATGQRVTLRCSPRSGDLSVYWYQQSLDQGLQFLIQYYNGEERAKGNILERFSAQQFPDLHSELNLSSLELGDSALYFCASSRDRSAGNTIYFGEGSWLTVV.

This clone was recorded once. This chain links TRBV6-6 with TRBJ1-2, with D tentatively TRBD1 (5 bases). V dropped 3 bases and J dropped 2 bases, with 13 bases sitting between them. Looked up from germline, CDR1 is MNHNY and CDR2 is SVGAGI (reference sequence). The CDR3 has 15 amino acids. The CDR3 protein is CASSYTGGTNYGYTF. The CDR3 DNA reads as TGTGCCAGCAGTTATACGGGGGGGACCAACTATGGCTACACCTTC.

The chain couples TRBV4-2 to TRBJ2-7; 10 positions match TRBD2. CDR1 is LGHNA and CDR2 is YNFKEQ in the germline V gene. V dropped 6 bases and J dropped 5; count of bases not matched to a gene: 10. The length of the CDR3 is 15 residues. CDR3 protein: CASRHTPGLANEQYF. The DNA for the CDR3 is TGTGCCAGCAGGCATACCCCGGGACTAGCGAACGAGCAGTACTTC.